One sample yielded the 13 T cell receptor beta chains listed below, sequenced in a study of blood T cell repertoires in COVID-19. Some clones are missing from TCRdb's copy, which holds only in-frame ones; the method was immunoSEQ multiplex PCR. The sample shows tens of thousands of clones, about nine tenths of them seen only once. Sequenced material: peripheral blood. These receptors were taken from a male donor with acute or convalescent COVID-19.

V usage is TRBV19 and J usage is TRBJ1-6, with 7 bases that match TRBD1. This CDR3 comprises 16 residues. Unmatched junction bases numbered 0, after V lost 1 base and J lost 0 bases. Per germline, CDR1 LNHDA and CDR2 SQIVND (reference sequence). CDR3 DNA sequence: TGTGCCAGTAGTATAGGGGACAGCTCCTATAATTCACCCCTCCACTTT. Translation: CASSIGDSSYNSPLHF.

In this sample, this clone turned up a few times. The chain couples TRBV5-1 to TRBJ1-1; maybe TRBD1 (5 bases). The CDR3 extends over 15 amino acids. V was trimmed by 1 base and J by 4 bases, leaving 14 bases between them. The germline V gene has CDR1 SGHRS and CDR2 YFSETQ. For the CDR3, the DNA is TGCGCCAGCAGCTTGAATCAGGGTTTGGGCACTGAAGCTTTCTTT. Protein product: CASSLNQGLGTEAFF.

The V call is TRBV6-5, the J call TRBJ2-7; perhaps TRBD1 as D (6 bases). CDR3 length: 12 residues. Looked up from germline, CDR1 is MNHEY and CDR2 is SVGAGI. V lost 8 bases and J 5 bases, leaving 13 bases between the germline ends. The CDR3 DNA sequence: TGTGCCAGCTGGGGGCCGGGAAACGAGCAGTACTTC. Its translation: CASWGPGNEQYF.

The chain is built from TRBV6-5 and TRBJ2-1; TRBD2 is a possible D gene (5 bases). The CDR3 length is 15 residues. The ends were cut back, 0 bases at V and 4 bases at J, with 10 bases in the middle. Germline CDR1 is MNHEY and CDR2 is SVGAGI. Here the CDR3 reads CASSYSVERYNEQFF. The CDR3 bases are TGTGCCAGCAGTTACTCGGTAGAGCGGTACAATGAGCAGTTCTTC.

In DNA form, the CDR3 reads TGCGCCAGCAGCTTGGCCCCCGGGGGAGGTCAGCCCCAGCATTTT. Translated, it gives CASSLAPGGGQPQHF. This chain uses TRBV5-1 with TRBJ1-5, with TRBD1 as a possible D gene (5 bases). CDR1 is SGHRS and CDR2 is YFSETQ in the germline V gene. CDR3 length equals 15 residues. V was shortened by 0 bases and J by 6 bases, with 13 bases between the two germline ends.

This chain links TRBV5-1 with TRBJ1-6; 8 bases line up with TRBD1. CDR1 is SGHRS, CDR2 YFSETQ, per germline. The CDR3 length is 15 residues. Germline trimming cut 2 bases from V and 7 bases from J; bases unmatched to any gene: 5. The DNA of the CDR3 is TGCGCCAGCAGCTTCGACAGGGGTACCAATTCACCCCTCCACTTT. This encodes CASSFDRGTNSPLHF. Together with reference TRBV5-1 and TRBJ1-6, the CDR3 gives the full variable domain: KAGVTQTPRYLIKTRGQQVTLSCSPISGHRSVSWYQQTPGQGLQFLFEYFSETQRNKGNFPGRFSGRQFSNSRSEMNVSTLELGDSALYLCASSFDRGTNSPLHFGNGTRLTVT.

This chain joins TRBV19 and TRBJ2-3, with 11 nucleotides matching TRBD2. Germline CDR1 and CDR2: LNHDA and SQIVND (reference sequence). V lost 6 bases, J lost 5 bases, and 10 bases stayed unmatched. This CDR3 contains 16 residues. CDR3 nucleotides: TGTGCCAGTAGCCTCGCCCGACTAGCGGGGAGAGATACGCAGTATTTT. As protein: CASSLARLAGRDTQYF.

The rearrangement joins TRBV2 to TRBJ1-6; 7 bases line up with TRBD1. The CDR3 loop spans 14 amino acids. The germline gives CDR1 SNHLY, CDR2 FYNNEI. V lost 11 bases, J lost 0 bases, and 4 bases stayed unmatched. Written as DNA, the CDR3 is TGTGCCGGTCAGGGGGGCTCCTATAATTCACCCCTCCACTTT. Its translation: CAGQGGSYNSPLHF.

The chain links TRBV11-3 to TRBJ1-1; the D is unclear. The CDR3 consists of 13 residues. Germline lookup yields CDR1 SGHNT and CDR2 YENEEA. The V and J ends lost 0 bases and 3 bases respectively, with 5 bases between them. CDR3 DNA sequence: TGTGCCAGCAGCTTAGAGGAGCACACTGAAGCTTTCTTT. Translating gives CASSLEEHTEAFF. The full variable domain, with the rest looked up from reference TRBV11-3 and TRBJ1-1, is EAGVVQSPRYKIIEKKQPVAFWCNPISGHNTLYWYLQNLGQGPELLIRYENEEAVDDSQLPKDRFSAERLKGVDSTLKIQPAELGDSAVYLCASSLEEHTEAFFGQGTRLTVV.

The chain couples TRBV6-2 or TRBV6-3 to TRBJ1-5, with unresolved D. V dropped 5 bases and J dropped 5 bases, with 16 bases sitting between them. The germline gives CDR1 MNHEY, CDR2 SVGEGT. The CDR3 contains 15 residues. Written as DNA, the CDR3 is TGTGCCAGCAGTACATTAGCCTCAGACGATCAGCCCCAGCATTTT. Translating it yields CASSTLASDDQPQHF.

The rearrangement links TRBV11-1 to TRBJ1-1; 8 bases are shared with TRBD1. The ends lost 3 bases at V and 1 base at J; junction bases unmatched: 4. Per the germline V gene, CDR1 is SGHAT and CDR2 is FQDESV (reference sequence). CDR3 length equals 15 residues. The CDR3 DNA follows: TGTGCCAGCAGCTTGCAGGGGGCCTCGAACACTGAAGCTTTCTTT. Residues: CASSLQGASNTEAFF. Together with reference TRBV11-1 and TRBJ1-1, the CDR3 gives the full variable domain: EAEVAQSPRYKITEKSQAVAFWCDPISGHATLYWYRQILGQGPELLVQFQDESVVDDSQLPKDRFSAERLKGVDSTLKIQPAELGDSAMYLCASSLQGASNTEAFFGQGTRLTVV.

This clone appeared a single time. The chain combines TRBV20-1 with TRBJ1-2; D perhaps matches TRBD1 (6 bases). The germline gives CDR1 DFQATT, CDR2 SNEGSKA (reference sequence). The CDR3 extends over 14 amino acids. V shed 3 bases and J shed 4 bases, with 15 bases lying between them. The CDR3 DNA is TGCAGTGCTAGTAGGGACAATGGGACCTATGGCTACACCTTC. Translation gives CSASRDNGTYGYTF.

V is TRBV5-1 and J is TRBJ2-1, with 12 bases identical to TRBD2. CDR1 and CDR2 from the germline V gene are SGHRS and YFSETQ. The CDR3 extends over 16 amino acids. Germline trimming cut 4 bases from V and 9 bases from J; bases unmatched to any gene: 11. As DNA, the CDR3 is TGCGCCAGCAGCCAATCTGTACTAGCGGGGGGAGGTGAGCAGTTCTTC. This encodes CASSQSVLAGGGEQFF.